Below are 8 T cell receptor beta chains sequenced from a single sample in a study of blood T cell repertoires in COVID-19. The protocol was immunoSEQ multiplex PCR, while the TCRdb copy is restricted to in-frame clones and leaves out a portion. The sample lists around 46,000 clones, about four fifths seen once, with roughly 7% in the top ten. Sequenced sample: peripheral blood. The origin of the receptors is a man between 40 and 49 years old with acute or convalescent COVID-19.

The J gene is TRBJ2-1, the V gene TRBV10-1; 8 positions match TRBD2. V dropped 7 bases and J dropped 5; count of bases not matched to a gene: 7. Germline V CDR1 and CDR2: WNHNN, SYGVQD (reference sequence). CDR3 length: 14 residues. CDR3 nucleotide sequence: TGCGCCAGCAACCAAGGGACTAGGAACAATGAGCAGTTCTTC. Translation gives CASNQGTRNNEQFF.

Judged by abundance, this clone is medium-sized. The rearrangement joins TRBV6-5 to TRBJ1-6; D is perhaps TRBD1 (5 bases). The germline CDR1 and CDR2 sequences are MNHEY and SVGAGI. This CDR3 has 15 residues. The V end lost 3 bases, the J end lost 7 bases, and 13 bases lay between the germline ends. This chain's CDR3 is CASSYEGRGNSPLHF. CDR3 nucleotides: TGTGCCAGCAGTTATGAGGGGAGGGGCAATTCACCCCTCCACTTT.

The J gene is TRBJ2-2, the V gene TRBV6-5; D might be TRBD1 (6 bases). V was pared by 0 bases and J by 1 base, with 9 bases between. CDR1 MNHEY and CDR2 SVGAGI come from the germline V gene. This CDR3 spans 16 amino acids. The CDR3 is CASSYSEQGNTGELFF. The DNA of the CDR3 is TGTGCCAGCAGTTACTCAGAACAGGGGAACACCGGGGAGCTGTTTTTT.

V usage is TRBV5-5 and J usage is TRBJ1-4; 7 bases are shared with TRBD1. Germline assignment: CDR1 SGHKS and CDR2 YYEKEE (reference sequence). Trimming cost V 4 bases and J 8 bases; bases outside gene matches: 5. CDR3 length: 13 residues. Written as DNA, the CDR3 is TGTGCCAGCAGCAGACAGGGAGAAGAAAAACTGTTTTTT. Translation: CASSRQGEEKLFF.

J is TRBJ1-3 and V is TRBV5-1; D is ambiguous. Germline V gene sequence: CDR1 SGHRS, CDR2 YFSETQ. The V end was cut by 0 bases, the J end by 1 base, with 11 bases between. This CDR3 is built from 16 residues. The CDR3 here is CASSLGSAGSGNTIYF. The CDR3 DNA follows: TGCGCCAGCAGCTTGGGCAGCGCCGGTTCTGGAAACACCATATATTTT.

The V and J genes are TRBV3-1 (or the pseudogene TRBV3-2) and TRBJ2-5; 11 bases agree with TRBD1. Trimming at V came to 4 bases and at J to 5 bases, leaving 3 bases not matched to a gene. CDR3 length: 14 residues. Germline assignment: CDR1 LGHDT and CDR2 YNNKEL (reference sequence). This chain's CDR3 is CASSLWDRGETQYF. CDR3 nucleotides: TGTGCCAGCAGCCTGTGGGACAGGGGGGAGACCCAGTACTTC.

The gene calls are TRBV30 and TRBJ1-5; 9 bases are shared with TRBD1. The germline CDR1 and CDR2 sequences are GTSNPN and SVGIG (reference sequence). This CDR3 has 13 residues. Trimming removed 8 bases from V and 4 bases from J; junction bases left unmatched: 6. Written as DNA, the CDR3 is TGTGCCGGGGGGACAGGGCCTAATCAGCCCCAGCATTTT. Protein: CAGGTGPNQPQHF.

The J gene is TRBJ1-1, the V gene TRBV18, with a weak D call TRBD1 (5 bases). The CDR3 totals 16 residues. Trimming removed 3 bases at V and 0 bases at J, with 14 bases between. Germline V gene sequence: CDR1 KGHSH, CDR2 LQKENI. In DNA, the CDR3 is TGTGCCAGCTCACCCTCAATGCAGGGCTTGAACACTGAAGCTTTCTTT. This encodes CASSPSMQGLNTEAFF.